Given below is one TCR beta chain in context. No ophthalmopathy progression within 18 months constituted stable Graves' hyperthyroidism. The hyperthyroidism patients had all been newly diagnosed, and their disease duration was under 2 months. Their ages ranged from 18 to 65 years. The data stem from a study of T cells in Graves' hyperthyroidism and ophthalmopathy. Authors of the study amplified TCR beta CDR3 regions from RNA transcripts. The study used the HTBI primer set for a first-round RT-PCR of the TCR CDR3. In TCRdb, the multiplex PCR reads were re-called with MiXCR into one record per CDR3 protein. The sample holds roughly 300,000 distinct CDR3 sequences; 15% to 20% are singletons and the top ten take 49%. This CDR3 has 15 amino acids. Germline V gene data show CDR1 as LNHDA and CDR2 as SQIVND (reference sequence). With 4 bases removed from V and 5 bases from J, the gap between germline ends came to 17 bases.

The material sequenced was blood. The clonotype was recovered from a woman aged 50 to 60 with Graves' hyperthyroidism. The chain uses TRBV19 and TRBJ1-2; TRBD1 might be the D (5 bases). The CDR3 DNA reads TGTGCCAGTAGTACCGGGGCTAGGGAGATTTATGGCTACACCTTC. It encodes CASSTGAREIYGYTF.